This passage covers 30 T cell receptor beta chains from one sample sequenced in a study of T cell clones after liver transplantation (dated by TCRdb to about 2019). The antigens these receptors bind are not known. Alloreactive TCRbeta sequences were defined by sequencing the proliferating CFSE-low cells from the MLR. Libraries were built with the immunoSEQ multiplex PCR assay. In its TCRdb copy, this immuneACCESS table keeps in-frame sequences only and misses some clones. Where compared with another copy, unresolved V genes explain less than half of these, and the others have no known cause. The sample table contains over a thousand clones; only one count was recorded for approximately 40% of them. The top ten hold approximately 19% of the sample. Sequencing was done on a sample of CD4+ T cells from cultured PBMCs. All receptors come from a human patient who received a liver transplant. Donor T cells from the graft may be present among the T cells after a transplant.

V and J are TRBV6-5 and TRBJ2-1; the match to TRBD2 covers 13 bases. There are 16 residues in the CDR3. Germline loops: CDR1 MNHEY, CDR2 SVGAGI. V trimming: 2 bases; J trimming: 5 bases; junction bases outside the gene matches: 3. The CDR3 coding sequence is TGTGCCAGCAGTTACACCGGACTAGCGGGAGACAATGAGCAGTTCTTC. This sequence encodes CASSYTGLAGDNEQFF.

This clone counts as large. The chain uses TRBV29-1 and TRBJ2-5; 7 nucleotides agree with TRBD2. The CDR3 is 11 residues long. After removal of 6 bases from V and 5 bases from J, the junction contained 3 bases not matched to a gene. CDR1 SQVTM and CDR2 ANQGSEA come from the germline V gene. The CDR3 nucleotides are TGCAGCGTCTGGGGGGGGGAGACCCAGTACTTC. Its protein product is CSVWGGETQYF.

This clone showed up just once. This chain joins TRBV5-4 and TRBJ2-3; D could derive from TRBD1 or TRBD2 (5 bases each). Germline V CDR1 and CDR2: SGHNT, YYREEE (reference sequence). The CDR3 is 14 amino acids. The V end was cut by 6 bases, the J end by 0 bases, with 11 bases between. The DNA for the CDR3 is TGTGCCAGCAATCGTCGGGGCAGCACAGATACGCAGTATTTT. This translates into CASNRRGSTDTQYF. Complete variable domain (other parts from reference TRBV5-4 and TRBJ2-3): ETGVTQSPTHLIKTRGQQVTLRCSSQSGHNTVSWYQQALGQGPQFIFQYYREEENGRGNFPPRFSGLQFPNYSSELNVNALELDDSALYLCASNRRGSTDTQYFGPGTRLTVL.

This sequence joins TRBV10-3 and TRBJ2-2; D tentatively fits TRBD1 or TRBD2 (5 bases each). Trimming removed 3 bases from V and 3 bases from J, with 11 bases in between. The germline V gene encodes CDR1 ENHRY and CDR2 SYGVKD. The CDR3 covers 15 residues. The CDR3 is CAISESGRDTGELFF. The CDR3 coding sequence is TGTGCCATCAGTGAATCGGGGCGGGACACCGGGGAGCTGTTTTTT.

This clone has only one observation. This chain links TRBV11-3 with TRBJ2-3; tentatively, D is TRBD1 (6 bases). Germline assignment: CDR1 SGHNT and CDR2 YENEEA. The V and J ends lost 5 bases and 3 bases respectively, with 12 bases between them. The CDR3 is made up of 14 amino acids. The CDR3 is CASSASTGTDTQYF. The DNA of the CDR3 is TGTGCCAGCAGCGCGTCTACAGGGACAGATACGCAGTATTTT.

This clone was counted between two and nine times. The rearrangement uses TRBV28 and TRBJ2-7; TRBD2 aligns across 10 bases. The CDR3 has 15 amino acids. The J segment lost 0 bases and the V segment lost 6 bases, leaving 5 bases of the junction unmatched. The germline CDR1 and CDR2 sequences are MDHEN and SYDVKM. The CDR3 reads CASSRTSGFSYEQYF. The CDR3 DNA reads TGTGCCAGCAGCAGGACTAGCGGCTTCTCCTACGAGCAGTACTTC.

V usage is TRBV7-3 and J usage is TRBJ2-3; 8 positions match TRBD2. The V and J ends lost 2 bases and 1 base, in that order; junction bases with no gene match: 2. The CDR3 consists of 15 residues. The germline CDR1 and CDR2 sequences are SGHTA and FQGTGA. DNA of the CDR3: TGTGCCAGCAGCTTAGGGACTAGTGGCACAGATACGCAGTATTTT. It is translated as CASSLGTSGTDTQYF.

V gene TRBV11-3 combines with J gene TRBJ2-5; D is uncertain. With 1 base removed from V and 5 bases from J, the gap between germline ends came to 8 bases. CDR1 is SGHNT and CDR2 is YENEEA in the germline V gene. The CDR3 consists of 13 residues. The DNA of the CDR3 is TGTGCCAGCAGCTTAGGGGCGTTGGAGACCCAGTACTTC. It codes for CASSLGALETQYF.

Turning to this clone: This likely reflects a read error, since a far larger clone is one base away. CDR3 protein: CASSQDALGGLEQYF. CDR3 nucleotides: TGTGCCAGCAGCCAAGATGCGCTCGGAGGGTTAGAGCAGTACTTC. The chain employs TRBV11-3 and TRBJ2-7, with a weak D call TRBD2 (6 bases). V lost 5 bases, J lost 7 bases, and 21 bases lay in between. Germline loops: CDR1 SGHNT, CDR2 YENEEA. This CDR3 has 15 amino acids. Based on the CDR3 plus reference TRBV11-3 and TRBJ2-7, the full variable domain is EAGVVQSPRYKIIEKKQPVAFWCNPISGHNTLYWYLQNLGQGPELLIRYENEEAVDDSQLPKDRFSAERLKGVDSTLKIQPAELGDSAVYLCASSQDALGGLEQYFGPGTRLTVT.

This chain joins TRBV7-6 and TRBJ1-4, with a weak D call TRBD1 (5 bases). CDR1 and CDR2 from the germline V gene are SGHVS and FNYEAQ. This CDR3 spans 17 amino acids. The germline V and J ends were trimmed by 5 bases and 5 bases, with 21 bases remaining between them. The CDR3 nucleotides are TGTGCCAGCAGCCTTAGACCAACTCAGGGAGAGAATGAAAAACTGTTTTTT. Its protein is CASSLRPTQGENEKLFF.

The chain combines TRBV28 with TRBJ2-7, with 8 positions matching TRBD2. This CDR3 contains 15 residues. V trimming: 2 bases; J trimming: 2 bases; junction bases outside the gene matches: 5. The V gene's germline CDR1 is MDHEN and CDR2 SYDVKM. The CDR3 sequence is CASSLLSGLAYEQYF. CDR3 nucleotides: TGTGCCAGCAGTTTACTCTCGGGACTAGCCTACGAGCAGTACTTC.

The V and J genes are TRBV6-5 and TRBJ2-5, with D possibly being TRBD1 (6 bases). Trimming took off 8 bases at V and 1 base at J, with 11 bases between the two ends. The germline V gene encodes CDR1 MNHEY and CDR2 SVGAGI. The CDR3 runs 13 residues. DNA for the CDR3: TGTGCCAGCCGGTGGACAGCCCAAGAGACCCAGTACTTC. It encodes CASRWTAQETQYF.

J is TRBJ2-1 and V is TRBV7-9, with D uncertain. This CDR3 spans 15 amino acids. V was clipped by 2 bases and J by 1 base, with 9 bases between them. Germline V CDR1 and CDR2: SEHNR, FQNEAQ (reference sequence). The chain's CDR3 is CASSLTIASYNEQFF. CDR3 bases: TGTGCCAGCAGCTTAACGATCGCGTCCTACAATGAGCAGTTCTTC.

The chain carries TRBV7-3 and TRBJ2-1; TRBD2 matches 13 bases. The CDR3 contains 15 residues. The V gene's germline CDR1 is SGHTA and CDR2 FQGTGA. V dropped 5 bases and J dropped 11; count of bases not matched to a gene: 9. CDR3 in amino acids: CASSKGTSGEGKQFF. CDR3 sequence (DNA): TGTGCCAGCAGCAAGGGGACTAGCGGGGAGGGCAAGCAGTTCTTC. The entire variable domain, with the rest obtained from reference TRBV7-3 and TRBJ2-1, is as follows: GAGVSQTPSNKVTEKGKYVELRCDPISGHTALYWYRQSLGQGPEFLIYFQGTGAADDSGLPNDRFFAVRPEGSVSTLKIQRTERGDSAVYLCASSKGTSGEGKQFFGPGTRLTVL.

This clone is judged large (0.1 to 1%). This CDR3 is CASSSGTGINEKLFF. The CDR3 DNA sequence: TGTGCCAGCAGCAGCGGGACTGGCATTAATGAAAAACTGTTTTTT. The chain joins TRBV7-6 to TRBJ1-4, with D perhaps TRBD1 (5 bases). The CDR3 has 15 residues. The germline CDR1 and CDR2 sequences are SGHVS and FNYEAQ. V was cut by 5 bases and J by 4 bases, with 14 bases left in between.

This clone has a handful of counts. CDR3 sequence reads: CASSPRGGPQETQYF. DNA for the CDR3: TGTGCCAGCTCACCAAGAGGGGGGCCTCAAGAGACCCAGTACTTC. The genes are TRBV18 and TRBJ2-5, with D possibly being TRBD1 or TRBD2 (6 bases each). This CDR3 is 15 amino acids long. The V end lost 2 bases, the J end lost 2 bases, and 12 bases lay between the germline ends. The germline CDR1 and CDR2 sequences are KGHSH and LQKENI.

The chain links TRBV5-4 to TRBJ2-7; 8 bases agree with TRBD2. The CDR3 is made up of 18 amino acids. J lost 5 bases, V lost 4 bases, and 20 bases had no gene match. Germline loops: CDR1 SGHNT, CDR2 YYREEE (reference sequence). CDR3 sequence: CASSQDLSGGPLPNEQYF. The CDR3 nucleotides read TGTGCCAGCAGCCAAGATCTAAGCGGGGGACCTCTTCCTAACGAGCAGTACTTC.

J is TRBJ2-3 and V is TRBV7-3; D call uncertain. Germline CDR1 SGHTA, CDR2 FQGTGA. Trimming pared 5 bases from V and 5 bases from J, leaving 8 bases between. The CDR3 is 12 amino acids. CDR3 bases: TGTGCCAGCAGCCGCCCACAAGATACGCAGTATTTT. Encoded protein: CASSRPQDTQYF.

This clone was counted between two and nine times. The chain employs TRBV6-6 and TRBJ1-2, with D tentatively TRBD1 (6 bases). In germline, CDR1 is MNHNY, CDR2 SVGAGI (reference sequence). V lost 9 bases and J lost 7, with 18 bases in between. This CDR3 is 13 amino acids long. CDR3 sequence (DNA): TGTGCCAGTACCGGGACACGGGCTTTTGGCTACACCTTC. It encodes CASTGTRAFGYTF.

This clone is large in the sample. The rearrangement uses TRBV11-3 and TRBJ2-2; D tentatively fits TRBD1 or TRBD2 (5 bases each). CDR1 SGHNT and CDR2 YENEEA come from the germline V gene. V shed 5 bases and J shed 8 bases, with 12 bases lying between them. The CDR3 has 13 amino acids. The CDR3 nucleotides read TGTGCCAGCAGCGGGACCAGGACAGGGGAGCTGTTTTTT. It encodes CASSGTRTGELFF.

The CDR3 is CASSQGLRAGGGTDTQYF. CDR3 nucleotides: TGCGCCAGCAGCCAAGGGCTTCGGGCGGGAGGGGGTACAGATACGCAGTATTTT. The J gene is TRBJ2-3, the V gene TRBV4-1; TRBD2 agrees at 9 bases. Germline V gene sequence: CDR1 MGHRA, CDR2 YSYEKL. The CDR3 has 18 residues. Trimming removed 1 base from V and 3 bases from J; junction bases left unmatched: 11.

The chain employs TRBV7-3 and TRBJ1-2; D is perhaps TRBD1 (5 bases). This CDR3 is built from 14 residues. V was pared by 2 bases and J by 8 bases, with 15 bases between. The germline gives CDR1 SGHTA, CDR2 FQGTGA. The CDR3, as DNA: TGTGCCAGCAGCTTAGTCTCAGGGCTAGTCGGCTACACCTTC. It translates to CASSLVSGLVGYTF.

The J gene is TRBJ2-7, the V gene TRBV11-3, with D possibly matching TRBD1 (6 bases). Germline assignment: CDR1 SGHNT and CDR2 YENEEA. CDR3 size: 16 residues. V was pared by 1 base and J by 2 bases, with 15 bases between. This CDR3 reads CASSLVVGHAPYEQYF. In nucleotides, the CDR3 is TGTGCCAGCAGCTTAGTTGTGGGACATGCCCCCTACGAGCAGTACTTC.

The rearrangement links TRBV11-2 to TRBJ1-1, with D maybe TRBD1 (5 bases). V was shortened by 5 bases and J by 8 bases, with 15 bases between the two germline ends. The CDR3 totals 13 residues. CDR1 is SGHAT and CDR2 is FQNNGV in the germline V gene. CDR3 DNA: TGTGCCAGCAGCCAAACCCAGACAGTGGAAGCTTTCTTT. This gives the protein CASSQTQTVEAFF.

In its sample, this clone ranks as large. The chain uses TRBV2 and TRBJ2-3; D gene uncertain. The CDR3 loop spans 12 amino acids. From germline, CDR1 is SNHLY and CDR2 FYNNEI. V lost 1 base and J lost 8, with 7 bases in between. This CDR3 reads CASSEGAGTQYF. The CDR3 DNA is TGTGCCAGCAGTGAAGGGGCTGGTACGCAGTATTTT.

The chain uses TRBV7-9 and TRBJ1-2, with D hard to call. CDR1 is SEHNR and CDR2 is FQNEAQ in the germline V gene (reference sequence). V lost 6 bases to trimming and J lost 0 bases, with 5 bases between them. The CDR3 totals 12 residues. CDR3 in DNA: TGTGCCAGCAGTTTCTCTAACTATGGCTACACCTTC. Its protein is CASSFSNYGYTF.

The chain joins TRBV4-1 to TRBJ2-7, with D tentatively TRBD2 (6 bases). Germline V gene lookup returns CDR1 MGHRA and CDR2 YSYEKL. With 0 bases removed from V and 7 bases from J, the gap between germline ends came to 16 bases. CDR3 length equals 15 residues. The CDR3 bases are TGCGCCAGCAGCCAAGATGCGCTCGGAGGGTTAGAGCAGTACTTC. Translation gives CASSQDALGGLEQYF.

CDR3 loop: CASSLQGNTEAFF. The CDR3 DNA follows: TGTGCCAGCAGCTTACAGGGGAACACTGAAGCTTTCTTT. This chain joins TRBV7-2 and TRBJ1-1; possible D gene TRBD1, 5 bases. The CDR3 has 13 amino acids. CDR1 and CDR2 from the germline V gene are SGHTA and FQGNSA. The V gene lost 2 bases and the J gene lost 1 base, with 5 bases spanning the gap.

V is TRBV11-3 and J is TRBJ1-3, with 8 bases matching TRBD1. Trimming took 5 bases from V and 7 from J; bases not matched to a gene: 10. The CDR3 consists of 15 residues. Germline CDR1 SGHNT, CDR2 YENEEA. Written as DNA, the CDR3 is TGTGCCAGCAGCCAGGAGACGGACAGGGCGAACACCATATATTTT. Translation: CASSQETDRANTIYF.

By share of the sample, this clone is hyperexpanded. The genes are TRBV2 and TRBJ1-2; D might be TRBD1 (6 bases). This CDR3 is 13 amino acids long. Germline CDR1 and CDR2: SNHLY and FYNNEI. V was cut by 5 bases and J by 7 bases, with 14 bases left in between. CDR3 sequence: CASSLQGTGGYTF. CDR3 nucleotides: TGTGCCAGCAGTTTACAGGGAACAGGTGGCTACACCTTC.